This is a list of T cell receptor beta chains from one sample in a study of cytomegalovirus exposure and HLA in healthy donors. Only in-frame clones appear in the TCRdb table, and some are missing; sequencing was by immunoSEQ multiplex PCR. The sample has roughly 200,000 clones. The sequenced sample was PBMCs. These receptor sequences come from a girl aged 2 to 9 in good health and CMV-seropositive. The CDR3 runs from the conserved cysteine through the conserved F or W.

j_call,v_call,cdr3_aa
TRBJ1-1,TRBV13,CASSYGQGNTEAFF
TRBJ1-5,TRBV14,CASSPVGHEGNQPQHF
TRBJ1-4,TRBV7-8,CASSPSRGANEKLFF
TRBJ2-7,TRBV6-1,CASSEPGQGSYEQYF
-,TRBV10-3,CAISGTSGRTTYEQYF
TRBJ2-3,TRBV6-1,CASSETELNTQYF
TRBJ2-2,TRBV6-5,CASSWTGYTGELFF
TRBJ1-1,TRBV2,CASSVQGVGTEAFF
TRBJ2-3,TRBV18,CASSSRLAGGPGTDTQYF
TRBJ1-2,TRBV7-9,CASSLDRVRCTF
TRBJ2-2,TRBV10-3,CAISESGDRGRSGELFF
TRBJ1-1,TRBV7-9,CASSIPQSPMNTEAFF
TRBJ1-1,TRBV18,CASSLIPPGEGTEAFF
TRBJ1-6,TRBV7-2,CASSLGGRESSPLHF
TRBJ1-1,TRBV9,CASSVVQGNTEAFF
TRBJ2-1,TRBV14,CASSQEGGLGRNEQFF
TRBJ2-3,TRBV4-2,CASSQDLEGLDTQYF